The present TCR beta chain was sequenced within a study of metastatic and nonmetastatic thyroid tumors. Germline lookup yields CDR1 DFQATT and CDR2 SNEGSKA (reference sequence). The V end was cut by 5 bases, the J end by 3 bases, with 10 bases between. This CDR3 is built from 12 residues. All patients were treatment-naive before thyroid surgery. TCRdb reanalyzed the PCR reads via MiXCR. Of about 23,000 clones detected, roughly 15% appear once; the ten largest clones hold 14%. The chain combines TRBV20-1 with TRBJ1-2, with no clear D. The sample taken for sequencing was tumor tissue. The origin of this receptor is a female donor with papillary thyroid cancer or a benign thyroid nodule (not recorded which). Some clones in this sample may be carry-over from other donors' samples. The CDR3 loop is CSAPDGYYGYTF. Here the CDR3 DNA reads TGCAGTGCTCCCGACGGATACTATGGCTACACCTTC.